This T cell receptor beta chain was sequenced during a study of OX40 agonist ivuxolimab in advanced cancers. In the study overall: While on treatment, patients had intravenous ivuxolimab at 0.01 to 10 mg/kg every 2 weeks.

In germline, CDR1 is MDHEN, CDR2 SYDVKM. The CDR3 has 15 amino acids. Germline trimming cut 4 bases from V and 5 bases from J; bases unmatched to any gene: 8. Study findings and constraints: Determination of antigen specificity was not performed for the expanded peripheral T cells.

Autoimmune disease history or systemic immunosuppression disqualified patients. About this clone: Its antigen is as yet unknown.

The repertoire was sequenced with immunoSEQ multiplex PCR; TCRdb's copy has only in-frame clones and lacks some. Among about 80,000 clones, roughly 87% were seen once, and the ten largest hold more than 0.3%. The TCR originated in an adult with an advanced solid tumor such as melanoma, head and neck, liver or kidney cancer. V and J are TRBV28 and TRBJ2-7, with TRBD2 matching 10 bases. The sequences come from CD4+ or CD8+ T cells sorted from blood, collected in a trial of the OX40 agonist ivuxolimab. The CDR3 loop reads CASSSSGRSKDEQYF. The CDR3 nucleotides read TGTGCCAGCAGTTCTAGCGGGAGATCGAAGGACGAGCAGTACTTC.